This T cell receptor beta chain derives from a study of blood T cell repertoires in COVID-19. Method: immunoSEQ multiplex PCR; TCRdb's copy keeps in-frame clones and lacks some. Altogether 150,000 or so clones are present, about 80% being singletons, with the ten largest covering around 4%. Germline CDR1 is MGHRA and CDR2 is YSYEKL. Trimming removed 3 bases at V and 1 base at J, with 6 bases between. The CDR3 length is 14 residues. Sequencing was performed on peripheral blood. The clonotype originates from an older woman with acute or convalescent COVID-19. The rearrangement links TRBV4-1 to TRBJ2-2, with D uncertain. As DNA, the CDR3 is TGCGCCAGCAGCCAGCTAGAGAACACCGGGGAGCTGTTTTTT. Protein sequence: CASSQLENTGELFF.